Below are 21 T cell receptor beta chains sequenced from a single sample in a study of shared clonotypes between healthy human individuals. This table comes from immunoSEQ multiplex PCR, and its TCRdb copy is limited to in-frame clones, with some not included. This sample has roughly 510,000 clones, with 60% to 80% found just once. Sequencing input: PBMCs. The origin of the receptors is a woman aged 40 to 50 in good health. Some clones in this sample may be carry-over from other donors' samples.

The rearrangement joins TRBV19 to TRBJ2-7; D call uncertain. Trimming cost V 4 bases and J 5 bases, with 18 bases left between them. Germline-derived CDR1 and CDR2 are LNHDA and SQIVND (reference sequence). The CDR3 is made up of 15 amino acids. Here the CDR3 reads CASSTKGRIVDEQYF. The CDR3 nucleotides read TGTGCCAGTAGTACTAAAGGCAGGATTGTCGACGAGCAGTACTTC.

On this clone: Other nucleotide sequences from this sample produce the same CDR3. The gene calls are TRBV5-1 and TRBJ2-3; 8 bases map to TRBD1. The CDR3 length is 14 residues. The germline CDR1 and CDR2 sequences are SGHRS and YFSETQ. V was clipped by 3 bases and J by 6 bases; unmatched bases: 6. This CDR3 reads CASSSSGGSDTQYF. The CDR3 DNA follows: TGCGCCAGCAGCTCTTCAGGGGGCTCGGATACGCAGTATTTT. The full variable domain, rest sourced from reference TRBV5-1 and TRBJ2-3, is KAGVTQTPRYLIKTRGQQVTLSCSPISGHRSVSWYQQTPGQGLQFLFEYFSETQRNKGNFPGRFSGRQFSNSRSEMNVSTLELGDSALYLCASSSSGGSDTQYFGPGTRLTVL.

The table lists this clone with a count of one. The J gene is TRBJ2-1, the V gene TRBV9; 7 bases map to TRBD2. The CDR3 is 14 amino acids. V shed 3 bases and J 12 bases; nucleotides not matched to a gene: 12. Germline CDR1 and CDR2: SGDLS and YYNGEE. The CDR3 here is CASSGSPGLQAQFF. The CDR3 region has the DNA TGTGCCAGCAGCGGAAGCCCGGGACTACAGGCGCAGTTCTTC.

The rearrangement joins TRBV30 to TRBJ2-1; 11 positions match TRBD2. The J segment lost 8 bases and the V segment lost 2 bases, leaving 5 bases of the junction unmatched. The length of the CDR3 is 14 residues. Germline V gene sequence: CDR1 GTSNPN, CDR2 SVGIG (reference sequence). The CDR3 reads CAWSLAGGSHEQFF. The CDR3 DNA sequence: TGTGCCTGGAGTCTAGCGGGAGGTAGCCATGAGCAGTTCTTC. Based on the CDR3 plus reference TRBV30 and TRBJ2-1, the full variable domain is SQTIHQWPATLVQPVGSPLSLECTVEGTSNPNLYWYRQAAGRGLQLLFYSVGIGQISSEVPQNLSASRPQDRQFILSSKKLLLSDSGFYLCAWSLAGGSHEQFFGPGTRLTVL.

The V call is TRBV7-2, the J call TRBJ1-2; unclear D gene. This CDR3 has 12 amino acids. Germline V lookup: CDR1 SGHTA, CDR2 FQGNSA. V was clipped by 5 bases and J by 8 bases, with 12 bases between them. The DNA of the CDR3 is TGTGCCAGCAGCCCAAACTTGGGAGGCTACACCTTC. Amino acids: CASSPNLGGYTF.

The table lists this clone with a few counts. V is TRBV6-1 and J is TRBJ1-2; 8 bases map to TRBD1. The germline CDR1 and CDR2 sequences are MNHNS and SASEGT. Unmatched junction bases numbered 12, after V lost 4 bases and J lost 14 bases. The CDR3 loop spans 13 amino acids. The CDR3 DNA reads as TGTGCCAGCAGTGGTGGGACAGGTCGGCCGGGGACCTTC. Residues: CASSGGTGRPGTF.

Comments on this clone: Within the sample, other DNA sequences also encode this same CDR3. The chain links TRBV7-9 to TRBJ2-7; no clear D. The V end was cut by 5 bases, the J end by 3 bases, with 5 bases between. CDR3 size: 11 residues. Looked up from germline, CDR1 is SEHNR and CDR2 is FQNEAQ (reference sequence). This chain's CDR3 is CASSLNYEQYF. In DNA, the CDR3 is TGTGCCAGCAGCCTCAACTACGAGCAGTACTTC.

The V gene is TRBV28, the J gene TRBJ2-3; a weak D match, TRBD1 (5 bases). The CDR3 length is 13 residues. V lost 10 bases, J lost 3 bases, and 14 bases lay in between. The germline V gene encodes CDR1 MDHEN and CDR2 SYDVKM. The CDR3 DNA follows: TGTGCCATCTCAGTCAGGGCGACAGATACGCAGTATTTT. Translating gives CAISVRATDTQYF.

The CDR3 DNA follows: TGTGCCAGCAGCCCTGACCTGGCGGACACTGAAGCTTTCTTT. Its translation is CASSPDLADTEAFF. This chain connects TRBV7-9 to TRBJ1-1; no clear D gene. Per germline, CDR1 SEHNR and CDR2 FQNEAQ (reference sequence). CDR3 size: 14 residues. V was pared by 5 bases and J by 3 bases, with 13 bases between.

The V and J genes are TRBV7-9 and TRBJ1-3, with a tentative D call TRBD1 (6 bases). Per germline, CDR1 SEHNR and CDR2 FQNEAQ (reference sequence). The V gene lost 4 bases and the J gene lost 1 base, with 14 bases spanning the gap. The CDR3 contains 16 residues. The CDR3 region is CASSYTLGGSGNTIYF. The CDR3 region has the DNA TGTGCCAGCAGCTACACACTAGGGGGTTCTGGAAACACCATATATTTT.

Details on this clone: Germline and junction disagree at one end, which may indicate a read error. This rearrangement joins TRBV11-2 to TRBJ2-7, with 16 positions matching TRBD2. This CDR3 is built from 12 residues. Germline V gives CDR1 SGHAT, CDR2 FQNNGV. CDR3 protein: CASSPGTSGRVF. Here the CDR3 DNA reads TGTGCCAGCAGCCCCGGGACTAGCGGGAGGGTTTTC.

V gene TRBV5-1 combines with J gene TRBJ2-2, with D unclear. Germline lookup yields CDR1 SGHRS and CDR2 YFSETQ. This CDR3 comprises 13 residues. Deletions cut 3 bases from V and 5 bases from J, with 8 bases between. CDR3 region: CASSSRRTGELFF. The DNA of the CDR3 is TGCGCCAGCAGCTCCAGGAGAACCGGGGAGCTGTTTTTT.

The V and J genes are TRBV28 and TRBJ2-7; D ambiguous. The length of the CDR3 is 14 residues. Germline loops: CDR1 MDHEN, CDR2 SYDVKM. Trimming took off 2 bases at V and 7 bases at J, with 15 bases between the two ends. Here the CDR3 reads CASSLGRYLREQYF. Written as DNA, the CDR3 is TGTGCCAGCAGTTTAGGCAGATATCTTAGGGAGCAGTACTTC.

The J gene is TRBJ2-7, the V gene TRBV5-1; 8 bases match TRBD1. The CDR3 is 13 residues long. Per the germline V gene, CDR1 is SGHRS and CDR2 is YFSETQ. Unmatched junction bases numbered 2, after V lost 4 bases and J lost 2 bases. CDR3 DNA: TGCGCCAGCAGCCAGGGGGCCCCCTACGAGCAGTACTTC. Translating gives CASSQGAPYEQYF.

V and J are TRBV7-3 and TRBJ2-2; unclear D gene. Trimming pared 2 bases from V and 5 bases from J, leaving 15 bases between. The CDR3 has 16 amino acids. CDR1 and CDR2 from the germline V gene are SGHTA and FQGTGA. CDR3 DNA: TGTGCCAGCAGCTTAGCCCCCTTACAGAATACCGGGGAGCTGTTTTTT. It codes for CASSLAPLQNTGELFF.

As for this clone: The same CDR3 can be traced to other DNA sequences in this sample. The CDR3 loop reads CASSLGQGNTDTQYF. The CDR3 region has the DNA TGTGCCAGCTCCCTAGGACAGGGCAACACAGATACGCAGTATTTT. The rearrangement joins TRBV18 to TRBJ2-3; 8 bases are shared with TRBD1. The CDR3 totals 15 residues. Germline CDR1 and CDR2: KGHSH and LQKENI. Trimming cost V 6 bases and J 2 bases; bases outside gene matches: 7.

The rearrangement links TRBV7-8 to TRBJ2-3, with 14 bases lining up with TRBD2. Looked up from germline, CDR1 is SGHVS and CDR2 is FQNEAQ. The CDR3 consists of 15 residues. Trimming took 4 bases from V and 4 from J; bases not matched to a gene: 1. The CDR3 spells CASSWGLAGADTQYF. The CDR3 DNA reads as TGTGCCAGCAGCTGGGGACTAGCGGGAGCAGATACGCAGTATTTT. The variable domain in full, completed from reference TRBV7-8 and TRBJ2-3, reads GAGVSQSPRYKVAKRGQDVALRCDPISGHVSLFWYQQALGQGPEFLTYFQNEAQLDKSGLPSDRFFAERPEGSVSTLKIQRTQQEDSAVYLCASSWGLAGADTQYFGPGTRLTVL.

V usage is TRBV11-1 and J usage is TRBJ2-1, with D possibly being TRBD1 or TRBD2 (5 bases each). Germline CDR1 is SGHAT and CDR2 is FQDESV (reference sequence). The CDR3 totals 13 residues. V was pared by 2 bases and J by 15 bases, with 17 bases between. In DNA, the CDR3 is TGTGCCAGCAGCTTATCCCAGGGACGGGCGGTGTTCTTC. Residues: CASSLSQGRAVFF. The entire variable domain, with the rest obtained from reference TRBV11-1 and TRBJ2-1, is as follows: EAEVAQSPRYKITEKSQAVAFWCDPISGHATLYWYRQILGQGPELLVQFQDESVVDDSQLPKDRFSAERLKGVDSTLKIQPAELGDSAMYLCASSLSQGRAVFFGPGTRLTVL.

Only a few counts were recorded for this clone. V is TRBV28 and J is TRBJ1-5; TRBD1 might be the D (5 bases). There are 14 residues in the CDR3. V was cut by 5 bases and J by 6 bases, with 14 bases left in between. The V gene's germline CDR1 is MDHEN and CDR2 SYDVKM. This chain's CDR3 is CASSRQLGGQPQHF. The CDR3 DNA follows: TGTGCCAGCAGTCGACAGCTTGGCGGTCAGCCCCAGCATTTT.

The chain employs TRBV5-5 and TRBJ2-5; maybe TRBD2 (6 bases). Per the germline V gene, CDR1 is SGHKS and CDR2 is YYEKEE (reference sequence). The CDR3 has 15 amino acids. V lost 7 bases and J lost 2, with 18 bases in between. The CDR3: CASGGNRAVQETQYF. The CDR3 DNA sequence: TGTGCCAGCGGGGGGAATCGTGCCGTTCAAGAGACCCAGTACTTC.

The rearrangement links TRBV6-5 to TRBJ2-7; D possibly corresponds to TRBD1 (5 bases). The germline V gene has CDR1 MNHEY and CDR2 SVGAGI. Trimming cost V 6 bases and J 0 bases, with 9 bases left between them. The CDR3 runs to 13 residues. Here the CDR3 DNA reads TGTGCCAGCAGCCGACAGAGCTCCTACGAGCAGTACTTC. This codes for CASSRQSSYEQYF.